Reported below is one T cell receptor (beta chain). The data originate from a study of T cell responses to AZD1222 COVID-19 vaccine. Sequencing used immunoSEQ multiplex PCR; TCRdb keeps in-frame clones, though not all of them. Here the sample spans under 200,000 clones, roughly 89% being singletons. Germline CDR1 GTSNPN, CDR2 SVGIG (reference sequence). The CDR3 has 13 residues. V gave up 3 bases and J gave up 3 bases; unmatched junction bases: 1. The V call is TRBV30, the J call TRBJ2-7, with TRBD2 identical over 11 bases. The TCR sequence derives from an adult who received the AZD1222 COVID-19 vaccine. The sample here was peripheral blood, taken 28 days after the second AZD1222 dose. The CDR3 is CAWRLAGGYEQYF. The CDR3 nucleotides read TGTGCCTGGAGGCTAGCGGGGGGCTACGAGCAGTACTTC.